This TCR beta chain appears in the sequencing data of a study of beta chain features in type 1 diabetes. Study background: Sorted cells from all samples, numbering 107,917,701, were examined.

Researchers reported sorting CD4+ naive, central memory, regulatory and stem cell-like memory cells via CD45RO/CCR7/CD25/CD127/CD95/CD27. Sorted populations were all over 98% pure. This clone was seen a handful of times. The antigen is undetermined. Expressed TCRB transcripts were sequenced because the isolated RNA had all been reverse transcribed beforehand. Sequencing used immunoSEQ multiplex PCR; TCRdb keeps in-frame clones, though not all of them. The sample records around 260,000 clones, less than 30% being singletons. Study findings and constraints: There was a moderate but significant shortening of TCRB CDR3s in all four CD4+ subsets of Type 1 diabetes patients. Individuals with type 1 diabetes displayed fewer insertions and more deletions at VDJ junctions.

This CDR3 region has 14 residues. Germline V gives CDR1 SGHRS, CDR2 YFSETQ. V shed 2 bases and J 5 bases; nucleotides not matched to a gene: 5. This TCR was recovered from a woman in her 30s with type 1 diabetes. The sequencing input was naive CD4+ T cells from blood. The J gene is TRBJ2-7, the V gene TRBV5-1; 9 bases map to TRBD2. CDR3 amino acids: CASSLGSGSNEQYF. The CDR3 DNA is TGCGCCAGCAGCTTAGGTAGCGGGAGCAACGAGCAGTACTTC.